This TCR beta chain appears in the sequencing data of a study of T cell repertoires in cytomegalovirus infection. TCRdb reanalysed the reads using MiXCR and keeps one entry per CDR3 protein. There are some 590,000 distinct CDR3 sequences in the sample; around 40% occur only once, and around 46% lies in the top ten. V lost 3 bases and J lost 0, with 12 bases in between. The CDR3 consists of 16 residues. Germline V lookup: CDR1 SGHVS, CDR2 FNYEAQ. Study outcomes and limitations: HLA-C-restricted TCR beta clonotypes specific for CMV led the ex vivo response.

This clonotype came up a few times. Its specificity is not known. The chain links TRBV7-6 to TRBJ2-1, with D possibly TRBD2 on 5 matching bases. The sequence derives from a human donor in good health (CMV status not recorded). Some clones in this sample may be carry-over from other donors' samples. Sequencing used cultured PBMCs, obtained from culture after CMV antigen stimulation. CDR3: CASSFRGTSSYNEQFF. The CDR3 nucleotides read TGTGCCAGCAGCTTTCGGGGAACGAGCTCCTACAATGAGCAGTTCTTC.